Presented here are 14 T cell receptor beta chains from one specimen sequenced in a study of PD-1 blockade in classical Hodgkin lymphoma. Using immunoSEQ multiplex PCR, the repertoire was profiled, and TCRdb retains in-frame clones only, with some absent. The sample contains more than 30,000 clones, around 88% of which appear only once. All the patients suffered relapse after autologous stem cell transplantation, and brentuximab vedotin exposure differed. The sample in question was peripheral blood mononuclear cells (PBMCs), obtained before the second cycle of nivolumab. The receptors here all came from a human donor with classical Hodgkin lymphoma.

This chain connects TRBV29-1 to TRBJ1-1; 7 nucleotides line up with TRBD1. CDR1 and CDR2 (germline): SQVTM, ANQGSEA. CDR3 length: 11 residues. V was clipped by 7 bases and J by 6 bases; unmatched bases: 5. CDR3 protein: CSDFRGAEAFF. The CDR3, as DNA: TGCAGCGATTTCAGGGGGGCTGAAGCTTTCTTT.

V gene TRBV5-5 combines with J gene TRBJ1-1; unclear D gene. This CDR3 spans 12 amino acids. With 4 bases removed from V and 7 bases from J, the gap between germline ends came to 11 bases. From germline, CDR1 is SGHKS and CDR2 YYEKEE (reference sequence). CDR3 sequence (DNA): TGTGCCAGCAGCCCGGATAGGGTTGAAGCTTTCTTT. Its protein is CASSPDRVEAFF.

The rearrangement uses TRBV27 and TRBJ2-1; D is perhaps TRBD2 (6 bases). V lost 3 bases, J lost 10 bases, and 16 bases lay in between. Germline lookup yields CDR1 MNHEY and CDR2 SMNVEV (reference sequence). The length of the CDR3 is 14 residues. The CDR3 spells CASSFIGGVEEQFF. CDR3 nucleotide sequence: TGTGCCAGCAGTTTTATCGGGGGAGTCGAGGAGCAGTTCTTC.

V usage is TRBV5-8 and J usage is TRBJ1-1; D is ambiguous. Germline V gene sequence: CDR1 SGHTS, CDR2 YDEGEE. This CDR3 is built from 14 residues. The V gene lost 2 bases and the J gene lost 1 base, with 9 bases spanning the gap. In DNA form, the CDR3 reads TGTGCCAGCAGCTTCGAACAGACGAACACTGAAGCTTTCTTT. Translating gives CASSFEQTNTEAFF.

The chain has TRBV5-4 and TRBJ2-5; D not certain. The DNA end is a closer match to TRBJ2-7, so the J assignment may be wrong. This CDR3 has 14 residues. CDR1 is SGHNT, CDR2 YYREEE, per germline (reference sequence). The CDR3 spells CASSLDRVSYEQYF. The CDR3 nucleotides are TGTGCCAGCAGCTTGGACAGAGTCTCCTACGAGCAGTACTTC.

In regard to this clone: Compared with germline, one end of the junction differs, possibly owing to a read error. DNA for the CDR3: TGTGCCAGCAGTGACGTAGGGGCGGTTACCTTC. Its protein product is CASSDVGAVTF. The rearrangement links TRBV6-1 to TRBJ2-7, with TRBD1 as a possible D gene (5 bases). The CDR3 contains 11 residues. Germline CDR1 reads MNHNS; CDR2 reads SASEGT.

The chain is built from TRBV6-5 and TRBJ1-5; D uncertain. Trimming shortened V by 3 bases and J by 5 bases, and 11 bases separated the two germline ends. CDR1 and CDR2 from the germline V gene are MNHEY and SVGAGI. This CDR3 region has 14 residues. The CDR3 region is CASSYRAYDQPQHF. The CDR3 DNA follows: TGTGCCAGCAGTTATCGGGCCTATGATCAGCCCCAGCATTTT.

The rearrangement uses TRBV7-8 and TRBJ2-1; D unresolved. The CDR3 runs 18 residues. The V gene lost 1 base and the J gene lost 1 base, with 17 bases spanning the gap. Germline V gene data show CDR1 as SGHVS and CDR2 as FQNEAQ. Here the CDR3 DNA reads TGTGCCAGCAGCTTAGGAACCGCGGCTTATGGGTCCTACAATGAGCAGTTCTTC. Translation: CASSLGTAAYGSYNEQFF.

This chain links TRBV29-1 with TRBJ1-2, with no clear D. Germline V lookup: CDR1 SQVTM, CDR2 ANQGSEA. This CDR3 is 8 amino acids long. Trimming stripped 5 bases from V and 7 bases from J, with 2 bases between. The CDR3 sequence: CSVPGYTF. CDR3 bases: TGCAGCGTTCCTGGCTACACCTTC.

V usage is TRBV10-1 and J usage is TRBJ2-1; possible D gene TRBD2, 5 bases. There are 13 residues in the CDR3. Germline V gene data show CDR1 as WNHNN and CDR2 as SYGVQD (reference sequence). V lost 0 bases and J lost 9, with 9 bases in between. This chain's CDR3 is CASSESLVGEQFF. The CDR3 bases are TGCGCCAGCAGTGAGTCACTAGTTGGTGAGCAGTTCTTC.

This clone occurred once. The CDR3, as DNA: TGTGCCAGCAGCCCTAGAGTTAGACAGGGGCTAGCCTACGAGCAGTACTTC. This encodes CASSPRVRQGLAYEQYF. V is TRBV11-3 and J is TRBJ2-7, with TRBD1 matching over 8 bases. The CDR3 contains 17 residues. Germline assignment: CDR1 SGHNT and CDR2 YENEEA. The trim removed 5 bases at V and 2 bases at J, leaving 14 bases unmatched.

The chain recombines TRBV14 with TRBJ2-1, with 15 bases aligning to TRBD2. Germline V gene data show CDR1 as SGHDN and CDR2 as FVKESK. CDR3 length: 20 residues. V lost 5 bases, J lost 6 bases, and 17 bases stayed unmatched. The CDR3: CASSAYRGLAGGVRVNEQFF. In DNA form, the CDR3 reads TGTGCCAGCAGCGCCTATAGAGGACTAGCGGGAGGGGTGAGGGTCAATGAGCAGTTCTTC.

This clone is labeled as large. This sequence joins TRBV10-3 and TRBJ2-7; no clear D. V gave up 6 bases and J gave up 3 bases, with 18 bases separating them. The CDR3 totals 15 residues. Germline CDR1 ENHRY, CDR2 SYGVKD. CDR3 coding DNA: TGTGCCATCAGCCCCTCGTCAGGAGCAGGCTACGAGCAGTACTTC. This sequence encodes CAISPSSGAGYEQYF.

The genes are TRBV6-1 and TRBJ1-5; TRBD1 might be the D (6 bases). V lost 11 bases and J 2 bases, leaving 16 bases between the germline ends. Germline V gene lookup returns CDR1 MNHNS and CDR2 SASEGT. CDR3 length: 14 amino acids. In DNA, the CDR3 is TGTGCCTCCTCGGGGGGGCAGCGCAATCAGCCCCAGCATTTT. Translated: CASSGGQRNQPQHF.